Shown below are 4 T cell receptor beta chains from a single sample sequenced in a study of patients and donors after allogeneic stem cell transplantation. From the RT-PCR reads, TCRdb called clonotypes with MiXCR, one entry per CDR3 protein. Of 800,000 to 1,000,000 distinct CDR3 sequences in the sample, about 20% are singletons; the top ten hold 6%. The specimen sequenced was blood, either unsorted or a sorted T cell fraction (not recorded which). The source of these receptors is a human donor who was either an allogeneic HSCT recipient or a stem cell or donor lymphocyte infusion donor (not recorded which). It is not recorded whose cells these are; they may come from a transplant donor.

The chain joins TRBV7-3 to TRBJ1-1; D not resolved. The CDR3 covers 13 residues. Trimming removed 2 bases from V and 6 bases from J, with 10 bases in between. Germline V gene data show CDR1 as SGHTA and CDR2 as FQGTGA. The CDR3 nucleotides are TGTGCCAGCAGCTTACTGGGGATCGCTGAAGCTTTCTTT. Translating it yields CASSLLGIAEAFF.

This chain links TRBV11-2 with TRBJ2-1; 10 bases map to TRBD2. From germline, CDR1 is SGHAT and CDR2 FQNNGV. This CDR3 is 17 amino acids long. Germline trimming cut 1 base from V and 6 bases from J; bases unmatched to any gene: 9. The CDR3 loop reads CASSLGTGLASGNEQFF. CDR3 in DNA: TGTGCCAGCAGCTTAGGGACGGGACTAGCGTCAGGCAATGAGCAGTTCTTC.

Notes on this clonotype: With a much larger clone just one base away, this may be a read error. The rearrangement joins TRBV2 to TRBJ2-1; no clear D gene. The ends were cut back, 1 base at V and 9 bases at J, with 4 bases in the middle. Germline CDR1 SNHLY, CDR2 FYNNEI. The length of the CDR3 is 11 residues. The DNA of the CDR3 is TGTGCCAGCAGTGAAGGGGGTGAGCAGTTCTTC. Translated, it gives CASSEGGEQFF.

The V gene is TRBV5-1, the J gene TRBJ2-3; 10 positions match TRBD1. Trimming removed 3 bases from V and 4 bases from J; junction bases left unmatched: 8. The CDR3 runs to 16 residues. Germline V gene lookup returns CDR1 SGHRS and CDR2 YFSETQ. The DNA of the CDR3 is TGCGCCAGCAGCTCATCAACGGGACAGGGGCCAGATACGCAGTATTTT. Amino acid sequence: CASSSSTGQGPDTQYF.